This TCR beta chain was sequenced during a study of blood T cell repertoires in COVID-19. The protocol was immunoSEQ multiplex PCR, while the TCRdb copy is restricted to in-frame clones and leaves out a portion. The sample gives fewer than 200,000 clones, approximately 90% of which show up once; around 24% is in the top ten. CDR1 is SGDLS and CDR2 is YYNGEE in the germline V gene. There are 16 residues in the CDR3. Trimming removed 3 bases from V and 2 bases from J; junction bases left unmatched: 6. Material for sequencing was PBMCs or T cells enriched from blood (not recorded which). The receptor was isolated from a woman aged 40 to 50 in a cohort exposed to, infected with or recovered from COVID-19 (not recorded which). V is TRBV9 and J is TRBJ2-2; the match to TRBD1 covers 8 bases. The CDR3 DNA reads TGTGCCAGCAGCGCTCGGGGACAGGAAAACACCGGGGAGCTGTTTTTT. Amino acid sequence: CASSARGQENTGELFF.